This T cell receptor beta chain originates from a study of blood T cells in healthy people across ages. Study-wide findings and caveats: The donors' CMV status was not determined, possibly confounding changes in expanded clonotypes. Estimated diversity across one million T cells was deemed an underestimate. Diversity of TCR beta correlated strongly with naive T cell percentage. TCR beta diversity, measured per million T cells, fell in a roughly linear way with age.

This CDR3 has 13 amino acids. Germline lookup yields CDR1 GTSNPN and CDR2 SVGIG (reference sequence). A J-beta primer mix and a sample-barcoded 5' primer were used in a second PCR of about 7 to 11 cycles. TCRdb reprocessed the 5' RACE reads with MiXCR, giving one entry per CDR3 protein. The sample has 1.4 million to 1.5 million distinct CDR3 sequences, around two fifths seen once. About this clonotype: Its antigen is not known. The germline gene is not matched at one end of the junction; a read error may be the cause.

The sequence was collected from a woman younger than 35 in good health. Sequencing used blood. The V call is TRBV30, the J call TRBJ2-5; D is perhaps TRBD2 (5 bases). CDR3 residues: CAWSPLTGETQYF. Written as DNA, the CDR3 is TGTGCATGGAGTCCGTTAACGGGGGAGACCCAGTACTTC.